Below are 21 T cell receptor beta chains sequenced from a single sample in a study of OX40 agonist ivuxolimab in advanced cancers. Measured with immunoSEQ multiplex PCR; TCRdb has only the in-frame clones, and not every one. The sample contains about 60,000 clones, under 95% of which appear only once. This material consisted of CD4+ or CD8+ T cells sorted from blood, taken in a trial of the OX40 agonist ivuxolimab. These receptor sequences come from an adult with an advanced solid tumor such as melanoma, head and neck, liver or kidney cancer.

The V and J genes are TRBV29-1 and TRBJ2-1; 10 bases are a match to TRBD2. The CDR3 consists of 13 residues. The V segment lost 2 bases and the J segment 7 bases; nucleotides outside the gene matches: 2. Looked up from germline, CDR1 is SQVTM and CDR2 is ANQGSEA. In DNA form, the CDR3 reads TGCAGCGTTGAAAAGCGGGAGGGTAATGAGCAGTTCTTC. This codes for CSVEKREGNEQFF.

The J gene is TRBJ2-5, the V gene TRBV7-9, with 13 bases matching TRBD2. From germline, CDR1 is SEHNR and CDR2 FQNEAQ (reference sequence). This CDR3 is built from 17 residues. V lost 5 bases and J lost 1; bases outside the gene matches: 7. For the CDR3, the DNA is TGTGCCAGCAGCCCTTGGACTAGCGGGAGATTCCAAGAGACCCAGTACTTC. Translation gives CASSPWTSGRFQETQYF.

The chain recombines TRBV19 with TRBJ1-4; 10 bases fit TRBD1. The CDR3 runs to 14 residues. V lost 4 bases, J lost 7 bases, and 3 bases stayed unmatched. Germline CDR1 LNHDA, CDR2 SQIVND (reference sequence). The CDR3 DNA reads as TGTGCCAGTAGTACCGGACAGGGGGGTGAAAAACTGTTTTTT. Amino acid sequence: CASSTGQGGEKLFF.

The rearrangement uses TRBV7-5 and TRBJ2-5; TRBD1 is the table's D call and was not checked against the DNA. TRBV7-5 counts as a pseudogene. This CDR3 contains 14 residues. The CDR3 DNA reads TGTGCCAGAAGCCCAGGGGGGTTAGAAGAGACCCAGTACTTC. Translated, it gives CARSPGGLEETQYF.

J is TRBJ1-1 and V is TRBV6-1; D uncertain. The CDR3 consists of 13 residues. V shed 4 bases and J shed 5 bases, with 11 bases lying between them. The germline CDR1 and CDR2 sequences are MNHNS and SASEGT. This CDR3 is CASSAQVETEAFF. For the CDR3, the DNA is TGTGCCAGCAGTGCCCAGGTTGAGACTGAAGCTTTCTTT.

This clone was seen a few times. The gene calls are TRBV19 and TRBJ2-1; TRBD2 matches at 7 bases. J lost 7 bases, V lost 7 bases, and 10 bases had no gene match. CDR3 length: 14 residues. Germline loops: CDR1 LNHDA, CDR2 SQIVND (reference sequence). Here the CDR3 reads CASIGQGGLNEQFF. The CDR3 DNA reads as TGTGCCAGTATAGGGCAGGGAGGGTTAAATGAGCAGTTCTTC.

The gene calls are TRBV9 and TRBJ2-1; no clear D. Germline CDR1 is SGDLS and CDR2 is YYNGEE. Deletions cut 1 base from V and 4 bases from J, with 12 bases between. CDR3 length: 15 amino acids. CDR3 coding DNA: TGTGCCAGCAGCGTATCCCCCGGTCCATACAATGAGCAGTTCTTC. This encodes CASSVSPGPYNEQFF. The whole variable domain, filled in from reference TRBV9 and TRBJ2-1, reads DSGVTQTPKHLITATGQRVTLRCSPRSGDLSVYWYQQSLDQGLQFLIQYYNGEERAKGNILERFSAQQFPDLHSELNLSSLELGDSALYFCASSVSPGPYNEQFFGPGTRLTVL.

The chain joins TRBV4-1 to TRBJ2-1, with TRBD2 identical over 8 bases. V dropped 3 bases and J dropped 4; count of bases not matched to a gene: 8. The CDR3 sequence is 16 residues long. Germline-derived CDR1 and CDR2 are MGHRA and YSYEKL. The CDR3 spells CASSQGGRYTYNEQFF. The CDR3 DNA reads TGCGCCAGCAGCCAGGGCGGGAGGTACACTTACAATGAGCAGTTCTTC.

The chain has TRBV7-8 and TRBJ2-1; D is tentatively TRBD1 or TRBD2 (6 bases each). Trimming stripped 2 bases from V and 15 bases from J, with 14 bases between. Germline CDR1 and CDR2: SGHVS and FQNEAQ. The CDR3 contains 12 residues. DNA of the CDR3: TGTGCCAGCAGCTTAAGCAAGAGGGGGGTGTTCTTC. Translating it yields CASSLSKRGVFF.

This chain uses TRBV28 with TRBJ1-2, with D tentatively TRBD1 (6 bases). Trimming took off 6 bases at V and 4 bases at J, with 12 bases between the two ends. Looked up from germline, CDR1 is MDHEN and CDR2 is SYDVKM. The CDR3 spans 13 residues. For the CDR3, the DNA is TGTGCCAGCAGGGACAGTGTCGGCTATGGCTACACCTTC. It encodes CASRDSVGYGYTF.

CDR3 DNA: TGCGCCAGCAGCCAAGAATCAATCGGCATCACTGAGCAGTTCTTC. Amino acids: CASSQESIGITEQFF. This rearrangement joins TRBV4-1 to TRBJ2-1; D uncertain. Trimming removed 0 bases from V and 9 bases from J, with 15 bases in between. The germline gives CDR1 MGHRA, CDR2 YSYEKL. There are 15 residues in the CDR3.

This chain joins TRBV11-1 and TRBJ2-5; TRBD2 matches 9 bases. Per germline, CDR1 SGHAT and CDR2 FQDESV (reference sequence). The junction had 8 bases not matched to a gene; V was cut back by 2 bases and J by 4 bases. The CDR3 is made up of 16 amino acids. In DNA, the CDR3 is TGTGCCAGCAGCTTATCGCTAGCGGGAATAGTAGAGACCCAGTACTTC. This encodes CASSLSLAGIVETQYF.

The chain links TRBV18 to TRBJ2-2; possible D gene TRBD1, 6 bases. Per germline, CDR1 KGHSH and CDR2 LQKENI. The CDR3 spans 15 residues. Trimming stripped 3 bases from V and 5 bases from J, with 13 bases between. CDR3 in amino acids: CASSPQGLRTGELFF. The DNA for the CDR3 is TGTGCCAGCTCACCCCAGGGGCTTCGGACCGGGGAGCTGTTTTTT.

DNA of the CDR3: TGTGCCAGCTCACCAGGGTCATATAGCAATCAGCCCCAGCATTTT. Its protein is CASSPGSYSNQPQHF. V usage is TRBV18 and J usage is TRBJ1-5; D is unclear. Germline lookup yields CDR1 KGHSH and CDR2 LQKENI. V gave up 2 bases and J gave up 0 bases, with 8 bases separating them. The CDR3 sequence is 15 residues long.

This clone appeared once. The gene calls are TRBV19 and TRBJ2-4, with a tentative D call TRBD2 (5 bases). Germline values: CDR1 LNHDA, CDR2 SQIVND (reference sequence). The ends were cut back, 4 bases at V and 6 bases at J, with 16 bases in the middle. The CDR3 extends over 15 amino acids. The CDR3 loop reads CASSKAGKLGNIQYF. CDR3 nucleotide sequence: TGTGCCAGTAGTAAGGCCGGCAAACTAGGAAACATTCAGTACTTC. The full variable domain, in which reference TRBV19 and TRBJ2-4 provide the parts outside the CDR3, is DGGITQSPKYLFRKEGQNVTLSCEQNLNHDAMYWYRQDPGQGLRLIYYSQIVNDFQKGDIAEGYSVSREKKESFPLTVTSAQKNPTAFYLCASSKAGKLGNIQYFGAGTRLSVL.

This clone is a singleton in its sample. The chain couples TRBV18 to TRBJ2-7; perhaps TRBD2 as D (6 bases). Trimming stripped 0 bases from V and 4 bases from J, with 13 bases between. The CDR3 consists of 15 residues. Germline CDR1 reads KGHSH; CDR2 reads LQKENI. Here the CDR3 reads CASSPPGGGGYEQYF. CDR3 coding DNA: TGTGCCAGCTCACCACCGGGAGGAGGAGGGTACGAGCAGTACTTC.

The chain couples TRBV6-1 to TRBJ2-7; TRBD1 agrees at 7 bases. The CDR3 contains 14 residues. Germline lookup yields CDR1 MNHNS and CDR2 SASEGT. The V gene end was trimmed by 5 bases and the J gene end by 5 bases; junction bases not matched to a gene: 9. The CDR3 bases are TGTGCCAGCAGTCCAGGGACAGTTTTCAACGAGCAGTACTTC. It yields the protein CASSPGTVFNEQYF.

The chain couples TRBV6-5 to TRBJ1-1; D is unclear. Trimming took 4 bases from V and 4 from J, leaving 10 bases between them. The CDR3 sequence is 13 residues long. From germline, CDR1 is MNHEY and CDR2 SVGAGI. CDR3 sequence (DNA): TGTGCCAGCAGTTCCCCGATAATCACTGAAGCTTTCTTT. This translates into CASSSPIITEAFF.

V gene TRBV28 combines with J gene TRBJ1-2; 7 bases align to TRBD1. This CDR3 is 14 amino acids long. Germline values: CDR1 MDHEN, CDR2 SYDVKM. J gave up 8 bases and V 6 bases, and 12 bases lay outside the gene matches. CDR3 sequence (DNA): TGTGCCAGCAGCAGAGGGTACGACAGGGCCGGCTACACCTTC. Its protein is CASSRGYDRAGYTF.

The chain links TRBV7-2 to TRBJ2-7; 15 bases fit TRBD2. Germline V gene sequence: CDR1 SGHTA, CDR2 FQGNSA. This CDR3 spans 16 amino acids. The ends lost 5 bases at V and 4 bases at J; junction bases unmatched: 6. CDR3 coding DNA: TGTGCCAGCAGCCCCCGGACTAGCGGGAGGGTTTACGAGCAGTACTTC. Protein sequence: CASSPRTSGRVYEQYF.

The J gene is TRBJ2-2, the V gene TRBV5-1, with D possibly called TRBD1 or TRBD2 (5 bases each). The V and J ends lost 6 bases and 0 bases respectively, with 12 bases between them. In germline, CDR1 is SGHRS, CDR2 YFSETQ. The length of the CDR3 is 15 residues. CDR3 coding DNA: TGCGCCAGCACCCGGGACGTAACGAACACCGGGGAGCTGTTTTTT. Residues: CASTRDVTNTGELFF.